These 25 T cell receptor beta chains were sequenced from one sample in a study of blood T cell repertoires in COVID-19. Using immunoSEQ multiplex PCR, the repertoire was profiled, and TCRdb retains in-frame clones only, with some absent. The table records some 150,000 clones, approximately 86% of them present only once. The specimen was PBMCs or T cells enriched from blood (not recorded which). The source is a woman aged 40 to 49 who had recovered from COVID-19.

The chain combines TRBV27 with TRBJ1-5, with a weak D call TRBD1 (6 bases). From germline, CDR1 is MNHEY and CDR2 SMNVEV (reference sequence). Trimming cost V 3 bases and J 6 bases, with 15 bases left between them. This CDR3 has 15 residues. This chain's CDR3 is CASSFGAGVGQPQHF. The CDR3 DNA reads TGTGCCAGCAGTTTTGGGGCAGGGGTGGGTCAGCCCCAGCATTTT.

The chain couples TRBV27 to TRBJ1-4; D remains ambiguous. The germline V gene encodes CDR1 MNHEY and CDR2 SMNVEV (reference sequence). The CDR3 loop spans 14 amino acids. V lost 6 bases, J lost 0 bases, and 8 bases lay in between. The CDR3 reads CASSRLSTNEKLFF. CDR3 coding DNA: TGTGCCAGCAGCCGACTGTCAACTAATGAAAAACTGTTTTTT.

This chain connects TRBV27 to TRBJ1-1, with a tentative D call TRBD1 (6 bases). CDR3 length: 15 residues. Trimming left V 2 bases short and J 4 bases short, with 14 bases between. Germline V gives CDR1 MNHEY, CDR2 SMNVEV (reference sequence). In DNA, the CDR3 is TGTGCCAGCAGTTTAAGTCGGGGGGCGGGCACTGAAGCTTTCTTT. As protein: CASSLSRGAGTEAFF.

The rearrangement links TRBV10-1 to TRBJ2-2; 12 positions match TRBD2. Germline V gives CDR1 WNHNN, CDR2 SYGVQD (reference sequence). This CDR3 contains 16 residues. Trimming removed 5 bases from V and 5 bases from J; junction bases left unmatched: 6. The CDR3 nucleotides read TGCGCCAGCAGTCTAGCGGGGGGGCCGTCAACCGGGGAGCTGTTTTTT. As protein: CASSLAGGPSTGELFF.

CDR3 sequence (DNA): TGTGCCACCAGCAGAGTTCGGGAGCGGTACAATGAGCAGTTCTTC. Translation: CATSRVRERYNEQFF. This chain links TRBV15 with TRBJ2-1, with a possible D match to TRBD2 (6 bases). The V gene's germline CDR1 is LNHNV and CDR2 YYDKDF (reference sequence). CDR3 length: 15 amino acids. Trimming took 1 base from V and 4 from J, leaving 11 bases between them.

V and J are TRBV29-1 and TRBJ1-3, with 7 bases lining up with TRBD1. Trimming at V came to 7 bases and at J to 3 bases, leaving 6 bases not matched to a gene. Germline CDR1 SQVTM, CDR2 ANQGSEA. CDR3 size: 13 residues. In DNA form, the CDR3 reads TGCAGCGGCCGAGGGGGCAGTGGAAACACCATATATTTT. Translated, it gives CSGRGGSGNTIYF.

The chain joins TRBV12-3 or TRBV12-4 to TRBJ1-1; D gene uncertain. V was pared by 3 bases and J by 7 bases, with 6 bases between. The CDR3 consists of 11 residues. Here the CDR3 reads CASSFGVEAFF. The CDR3 DNA reads as TGTGCCAGCAGTTTCGGAGTTGAAGCTTTCTTT.

J is TRBJ2-5 and V is TRBV21-1; the DNA was not used to check the table's D call, TRBD1. TRBV21-1 is designated a pseudogene. This CDR3 is 17 amino acids long. The CDR3: CASSPGQGPRPKETQYF. The DNA of the CDR3 is TGTGCCAGCAGTCCGGGACAGGGGCCGCGACCGAAAGAGACCCAGTACTTC.

The chain has TRBV27 and TRBJ1-6, with a weak D call TRBD1 (6 bases). Germline loops: CDR1 MNHEY, CDR2 SMNVEV (reference sequence). The V and J ends lost 6 bases and 7 bases respectively, with 13 bases between them. The CDR3 sequence is 14 residues long. CDR3 amino acids: CASSSQGINSPLHF. CDR3 coding DNA: TGTGCCAGCAGCTCGCAGGGGATAAATTCACCCCTCCACTTT.

This clone has only a few counts. The rearrangement links TRBV7-6 to TRBJ2-3; TRBD2 aligns across 12 bases. The CDR3 runs 16 residues. The V gene end was trimmed by 4 bases and the J gene end by 2 bases; junction bases not matched to a gene: 4. Looked up from germline, CDR1 is SGHVS and CDR2 is FNYEAQ. Written as DNA, the CDR3 is TGTGCCAGCAGCTACGGACTAGCGGGAAACACAGATACGCAGTATTTT. Amino acids: CASSYGLAGNTDTQYF.

This chain uses TRBV7-2 with TRBJ1-1; no definite D call. The CDR3 length is 11 residues. With 5 bases removed from V and 7 bases from J, the gap between germline ends came to 8 bases. From germline, CDR1 is SGHTA and CDR2 FQGNSA. CDR3 protein: CASSAPGEAFF. DNA for the CDR3: TGTGCCAGCAGCGCGCCAGGTGAAGCTTTCTTT.

The gene calls are TRBV2 and TRBJ1-6, with D uncertain. V was pared by 6 bases and J by 6 bases, with 3 bases between. The CDR3 runs to 11 residues. Germline assignment: CDR1 SNHLY and CDR2 FYNNEI. The CDR3 here is CASRSNSPLHF. The CDR3 nucleotides read TGTGCCAGCAGGAGTAATTCACCCCTCCACTTT. The whole variable domain, remainder taken from reference TRBV2 and TRBJ1-6, is EPEVTQTPSHQVTQMGQEVILRCVPISNHLYFYWYRQILGQKVEFLVSFYNNEISEKSEIFDDQFSVERPDGSNFTLKIRSTKLEDSAMYFCASRSNSPLHFGNGTRLTVT.

The sample holds one count of this clone. The chain links TRBV5-4 to TRBJ2-3; 8 bases line up with TRBD2. The V segment lost 1 base and the J segment 4 bases; nucleotides outside the gene matches: 5. This CDR3 has 15 residues. Germline V CDR1 and CDR2: SGHNT, YYREEE (reference sequence). In DNA, the CDR3 is TGTGCCAGCAGCTTGATGTTAGCGGGATCAGATACGCAGTATTTT. This translates into CASSLMLAGSDTQYF.

The chain joins TRBV27 to TRBJ1-4; the D gene is possibly TRBD1 (5 bases). Germline CDR1 is MNHEY and CDR2 is SMNVEV (reference sequence). The CDR3 is 16 amino acids. Trimming removed 4 bases at V and 0 bases at J, with 12 bases between. CDR3 coding DNA: TGTGCCAGCAGTTCCCGGGGGATGCCAACTAATGAAAAACTGTTTTTT. Residues: CASSSRGMPTNEKLFF.

A single count supports this clone. V gene TRBV3-1 (or the pseudogene TRBV3-2) combines with J gene TRBJ1-1; D uncertain. V lost 4 bases to trimming and J lost 1 base, with 10 bases between them. The CDR3 is 14 amino acids. From germline, CDR1 is LGHDT and CDR2 YNNKEL (reference sequence). CDR3 coding DNA: TGTGCCAGCAGCCCTTCCAGACAGAACACTGAAGCTTTCTTT. Translating gives CASSPSRQNTEAFF.

The rearrangement joins TRBV9 to TRBJ2-5; possible D gene TRBD2, 5 bases. Germline CDR1 reads SGDLS; CDR2 reads YYNGEE. The V end was cut by 1 base, the J end by 2 bases, with 15 bases between. This CDR3 comprises 16 residues. CDR3 bases: TGTGCCAGCAGCGTAACCGGGCTCGAGGGACAAGAGACCCAGTACTTC. Amino acids: CASSVTGLEGQETQYF.

This rearrangement joins TRBV6-5 to TRBJ2-7; D may be TRBD1 (6 bases). V was clipped by 8 bases and J by 3 bases, with 14 bases between them. The CDR3 has 13 amino acids. The germline CDR1 and CDR2 sequences are MNHEY and SVGAGI. The CDR3 reads CASSTGQSYEQYF. CDR3 DNA sequence: TGTGCCAGCTCTACCGGACAGAGCTACGAGCAGTACTTC.

V usage is TRBV27 and J usage is TRBJ2-1; 12 bases align to TRBD2. Germline V gene data show CDR1 as MNHEY and CDR2 as SMNVEV (reference sequence). The CDR3 covers 16 residues. J lost 6 bases, V lost 1 base, and 4 bases had no gene match. CDR3 sequence (DNA): TGTGCCAGCAGTTTATGGGGGACTAGCGGGCCCAATGAGCAGTTCTTC. Protein: CASSLWGTSGPNEQFF.

This clone was seen only once. CDR3 nucleotides: TGTGCCAGCAACCAGTACAATGAGCAGTTCTTC. This gives the protein CASNQYNEQFF. V gene TRBV11-3 combines with J gene TRBJ2-1; the D is unclear. V lost 7 bases and J lost 4, with 5 bases in between. The CDR3 is 11 residues long. Germline values: CDR1 SGHNT, CDR2 YENEEA.

This clone was found once. The chain is built from TRBV30 and TRBJ1-6; D uncertain. V lost 2 bases and J 6 bases, leaving 5 bases between the germline ends. Looked up from germline, CDR1 is GTSNPN and CDR2 is SVGIG (reference sequence). The CDR3 length is 12 residues. This chain's CDR3 is CAWSPSNSPLHF. CDR3 sequence (DNA): TGTGCCTGGAGTCCGAGTAATTCACCCCTCCACTTT.

CDR3 sequence reads: CASSTGGNTEAFF. The CDR3 region has the DNA TGTGCCAGTAGTACCGGAGGGAACACTGAAGCTTTCTTT. The chain employs TRBV19 and TRBJ1-1; D remains unclear. Deletions cut 4 bases from V and 1 base from J, with 7 bases between. This CDR3 spans 13 amino acids. The germline V gene encodes CDR1 LNHDA and CDR2 SQIVND (reference sequence).

On this clone: A much larger clonotype is one base distant, so this may be a read error. The gene calls are TRBV24-1 and TRBJ2-2, with a tentative D call TRBD1 (6 bases). Germline V gene data show CDR1 as KGHDR and CDR2 as SFDVKD. This CDR3 spans 13 amino acids. CDR3 nucleotide sequence: TGTGTCACCAGTGATTGGACAGACGGGGAGCTGTTTTTT. Amino acids: CVTSDWTDGELFF.

The chain employs TRBV6-5 and TRBJ2-3, with D hard to call. V was shortened by 0 bases and J by 4 bases, with 5 bases between the two germline ends. The CDR3 is 13 residues long. CDR1 is MNHEY and CDR2 is SVGAGI in the germline V gene. CDR3 in amino acids: CASSYSSADTQYF. The CDR3 coding sequence is TGTGCCAGCAGTTACTCCTCGGCAGATACGCAGTATTTT.

This chain links TRBV7-2 with TRBJ2-3; D possibly corresponds to TRBD1 (6 bases). Trimming left V 1 base short and J 0 bases short, with 11 bases between. Germline CDR1 is SGHTA and CDR2 is FQGNSA. The CDR3 covers 16 residues. CDR3 residues: CASSLVGDTSTDTQYF. Here the CDR3 DNA reads TGTGCCAGCAGCTTAGTCGGGGACACTAGCACAGATACGCAGTATTTT.

The chain uses TRBV9 and TRBJ2-5; possible D gene TRBD2, 5 bases. V was cut by 2 bases and J by 4 bases, with 12 bases left in between. The CDR3 runs to 14 residues. Per the germline V gene, CDR1 is SGDLS and CDR2 is YYNGEE. Here the CDR3 DNA reads TGTGCCAGCAGCGTCTCTTGGGCGGGAGAGACCCAGTACTTC. Translating it yields CASSVSWAGETQYF.